The text below deals with one T cell receptor (beta chain). A second PCR, run for about 6 to 12 cycles, used a sample-barcoded 5' primer plus a J-beta primer mix. Each cDNA molecule received a tag from a template-switch adaptor that had 12 random nucleotides. One entry per CDR3 protein, called by TCRdb with MiXCR from the 5' RACE reads. The sample carries about 900,000 distinct CDR3 sequences, roughly 48% recorded once. The data belong to a study of blood T cells in healthy people across ages. The CDR3 spans 15 residues. The V segment lost 4 bases and the J segment 7 bases; nucleotides outside the gene matches: 11. Germline V gene data show CDR1 as SGHTA and CDR2 as FQGNSA.

This TCR derives from a man aged 30 to 39 in good health. This chain uses TRBV7-2 with TRBJ2-7, with 9 bases identical to TRBD2. What was sequenced was blood. The CDR3 DNA reads TGTGCCAGCAGCTACCAGAGCGGGGGGTTTTATGAGCAGTACTTC. This codes for CASSYQSGGFYEQYF. Drawing the rest from reference TRBV7-2 and TRBJ2-7, the complete variable domain is GAGVSQSPSNKVTEKGKDVELRCDPISGHTALYWYRQSLGQGLEFLIYFQGNSAPDKSGLPSDRFSAERTGGSVSTLTIQRTQQEDSAVYLCASSYQSGGFYEQYFGPGTRLTVT.